Sequencing of this TCR beta chain was carried out in a study of cytomegalovirus exposure and HLA in healthy donors. Primers: 60 Vbeta forward and 13 Jbeta reverse. TCRdb keeps only in-frame clones here, not all; method: immunoSEQ multiplex PCR. Counted here are 150,000 to 200,000 clones, under 70% occurring once; the ten biggest clones make up around 2.8%. Likely unrecorded immune exposures existed in these nominally healthy donors. This receptor was taken from a woman in her thirties or forties in good health and CMV-seropositive. Material for sequencing was PBMCs.

In nucleotides, the CDR3 is TGCGCCAGCAGCGGGGGACAGGGCTTAATCGATGAGCAGTTCTTC. The encoded protein is CASSGGQGLIDEQFF. This chain uses TRBV5-1 with TRBJ2-1, with 9 bases identical to TRBD1. The J segment lost 8 bases and the V segment lost 4 bases, leaving 10 bases of the junction unmatched. This CDR3 is built from 15 residues. Germline V gives CDR1 SGHRS, CDR2 YFSETQ.